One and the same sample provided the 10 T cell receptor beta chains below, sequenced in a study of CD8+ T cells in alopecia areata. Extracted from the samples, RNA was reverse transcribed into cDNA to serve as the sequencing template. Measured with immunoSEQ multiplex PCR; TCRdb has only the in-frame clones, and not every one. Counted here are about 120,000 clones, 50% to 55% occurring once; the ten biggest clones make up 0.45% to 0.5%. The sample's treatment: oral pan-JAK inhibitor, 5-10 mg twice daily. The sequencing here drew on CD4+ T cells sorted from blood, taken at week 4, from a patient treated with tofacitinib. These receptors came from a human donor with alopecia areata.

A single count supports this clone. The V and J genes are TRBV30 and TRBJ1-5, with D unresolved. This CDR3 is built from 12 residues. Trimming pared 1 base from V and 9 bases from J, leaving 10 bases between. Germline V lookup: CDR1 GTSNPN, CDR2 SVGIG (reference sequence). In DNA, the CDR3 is TGTGCCTGGAGTGCTCTCGAAGGGCCCCAGCATTTT. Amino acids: CAWSALEGPQHF.

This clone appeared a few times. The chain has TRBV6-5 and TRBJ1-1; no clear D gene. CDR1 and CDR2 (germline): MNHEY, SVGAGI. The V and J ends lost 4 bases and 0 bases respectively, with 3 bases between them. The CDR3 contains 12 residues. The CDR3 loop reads CASSSVNTEAFF. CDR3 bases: TGTGCCAGCAGTTCGGTGAACACTGAAGCTTTCTTT.

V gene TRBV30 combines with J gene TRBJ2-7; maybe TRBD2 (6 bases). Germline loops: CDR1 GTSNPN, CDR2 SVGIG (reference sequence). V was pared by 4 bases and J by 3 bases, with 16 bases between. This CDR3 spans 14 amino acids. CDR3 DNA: TGTGCCTGGATGGAGGCGGGGTATTTCTACGAGCAGTACTTC. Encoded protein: CAWMEAGYFYEQYF.

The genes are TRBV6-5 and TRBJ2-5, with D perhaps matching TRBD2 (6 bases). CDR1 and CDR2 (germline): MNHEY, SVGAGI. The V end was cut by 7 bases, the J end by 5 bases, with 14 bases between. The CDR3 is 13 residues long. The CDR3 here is CASNRDLKETQYF. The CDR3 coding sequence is TGTGCCAGCAACCGGGACTTGAAGGAGACCCAGTACTTC.

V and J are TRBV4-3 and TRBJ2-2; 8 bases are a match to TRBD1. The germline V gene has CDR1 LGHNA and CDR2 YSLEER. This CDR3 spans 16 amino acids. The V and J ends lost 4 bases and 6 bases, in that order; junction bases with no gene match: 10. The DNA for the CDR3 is TGCGCCAGCAGCCCCTCGGGACAGGCCCCGGCCGGGGAGCTGTTTTTT. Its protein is CASSPSGQAPAGELFF.

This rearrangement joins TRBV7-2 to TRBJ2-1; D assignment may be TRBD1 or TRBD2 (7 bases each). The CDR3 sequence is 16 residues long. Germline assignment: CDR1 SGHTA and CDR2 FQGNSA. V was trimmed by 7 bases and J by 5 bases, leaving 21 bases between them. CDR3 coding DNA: TGTGCCAGCACCGATGGGAGGGGGCGCCGACACAATGAGCAGTTCTTC. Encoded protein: CASTDGRGRRHNEQFF.

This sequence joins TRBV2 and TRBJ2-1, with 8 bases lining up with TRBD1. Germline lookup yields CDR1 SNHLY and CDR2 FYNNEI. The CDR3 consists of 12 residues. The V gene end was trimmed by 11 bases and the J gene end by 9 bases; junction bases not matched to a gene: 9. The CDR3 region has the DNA TGTGCCGGGAGGACAGGGAGGTTTGAGCAGTTCTTC. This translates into CAGRTGRFEQFF.

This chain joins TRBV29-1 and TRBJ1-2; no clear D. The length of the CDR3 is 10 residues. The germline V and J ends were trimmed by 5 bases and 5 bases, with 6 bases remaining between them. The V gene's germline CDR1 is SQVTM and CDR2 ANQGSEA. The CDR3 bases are TGCAGCGTTAAAGGGTATGGCTACACCTTC. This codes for CSVKGYGYTF.

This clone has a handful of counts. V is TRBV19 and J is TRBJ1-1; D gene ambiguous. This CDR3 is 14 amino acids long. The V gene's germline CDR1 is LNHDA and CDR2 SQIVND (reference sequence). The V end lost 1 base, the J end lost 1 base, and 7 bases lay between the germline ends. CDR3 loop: CASSIVWGNTEAFF. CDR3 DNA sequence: TGTGCCAGTAGTATAGTATGGGGGAACACTGAAGCTTTCTTT.

CDR3 coding DNA: TGCGCCAGCAGCTCCACTAGCGGGAGGACCACCGGGGAGCTGTTTTTT. Its protein product is CASSSTSGRTTGELFF. The rearrangement joins TRBV5-1 to TRBJ2-2; 12 bases are a match to TRBD2. V gave up 3 bases and J gave up 4 bases; unmatched junction bases: 4. CDR3 size: 16 residues. Per germline, CDR1 SGHRS and CDR2 YFSETQ.